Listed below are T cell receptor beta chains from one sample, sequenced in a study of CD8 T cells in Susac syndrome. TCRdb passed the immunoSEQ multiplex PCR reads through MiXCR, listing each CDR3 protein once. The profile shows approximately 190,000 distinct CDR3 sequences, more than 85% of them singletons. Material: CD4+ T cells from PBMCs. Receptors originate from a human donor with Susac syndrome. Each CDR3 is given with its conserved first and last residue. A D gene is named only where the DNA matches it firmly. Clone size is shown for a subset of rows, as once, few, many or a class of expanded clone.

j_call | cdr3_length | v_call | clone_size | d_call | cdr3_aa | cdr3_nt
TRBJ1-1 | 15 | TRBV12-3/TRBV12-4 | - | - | CASTPYGGVDTEAFF | TGTGCCAGCACTCCTTACGGGGGAGTGGACACTGAAGCTTTCTTT
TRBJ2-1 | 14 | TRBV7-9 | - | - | CASSQTGITDEQFF | TGTGCCAGCAGCCAAACGGGGATAACGGATGAGCAGTTCTTC
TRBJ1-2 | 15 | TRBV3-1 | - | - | CASSQDGVANYGYTF | TGTGCCAGCAGCCAAGACGGGGTTGCTAACTATGGCTACACCTTC
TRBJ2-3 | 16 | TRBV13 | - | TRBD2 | CASSLGVAGGTDTQYF | TGTGCCAGCAGCTTAGGGGTAGCGGGAGGAACAGATACGCAGTATTTT
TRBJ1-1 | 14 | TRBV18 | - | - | CASSRAGRNTEAFF | TGTGCCAGCTCCAGGGCTGGACGGAACACTGAAGCTTTCTTT
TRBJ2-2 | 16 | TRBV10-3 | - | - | CAISETEGAIAGELFF | TGTGCCATCAGTGAAACGGAGGGGGCGATTGCCGGGGAGCTGTTTTTT
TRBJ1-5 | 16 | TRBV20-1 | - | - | CSARDGTGVGNQPQHF | TGCAGTGCTAGAGATGGAACCGGGGTAGGCAATCAGCCCCAGCATTTT
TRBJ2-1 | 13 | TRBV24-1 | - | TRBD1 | CATSDSLGQERFF | TGTGCCACCAGTGACTCCTTGGGACAGGAGAGGTTCTTC
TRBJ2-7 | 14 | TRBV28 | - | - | CASSFWQGNYEQYF | TGTGCCAGCAGTTTTTGGCAGGGAAACTACGAGCAGTACTTC
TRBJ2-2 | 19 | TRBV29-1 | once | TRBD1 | CSVELGTGGVVSNTGELFF | TGCAGCGTTGAGCTCGGGACAGGGGGCGTAGTTTCGAACACCGGGGAGCTGTTTTTT
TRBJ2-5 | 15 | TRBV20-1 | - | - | CSARKRGGTQETQYF | TGCAGTGCTAGGAAGAGGGGGGGGACCCAAGAGACCCAGTACTTC
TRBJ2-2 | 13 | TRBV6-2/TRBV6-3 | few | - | CASSRWLTGELFF | TGTGCCAGCTCAAGATGGCTAACCGGGGAGCTGTTTTTT
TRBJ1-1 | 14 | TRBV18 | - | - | CASSPRARPTEAFF | TGTGCCAGCTCACCTCGAGCAAGGCCCACTGAAGCTTTCTTT
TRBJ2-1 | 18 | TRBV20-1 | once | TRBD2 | CSAVTGTSEKFSYNEQFF | TGCAGTGCTGTGACCGGGACTAGCGAAAAGTTCTCCTACAATGAGCAGTTCTTC
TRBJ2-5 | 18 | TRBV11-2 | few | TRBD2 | CASTRWGAGGALQETQYF | TGTGCCAGCACCCGTTGGGGAGCGGGGGGCGCCCTCCAAGAGACCCAGTACTTC
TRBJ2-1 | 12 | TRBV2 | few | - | CASTGVNNEQFF | TGTGCCAGCACGGGCGTCAACAATGAGCAGTTCTTC
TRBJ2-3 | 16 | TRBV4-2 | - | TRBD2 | CASSQGAGGSTDTQYF | TGTGCCAGCAGCCAAGGGGCGGGGGGGAGCACAGATACGCAGTATTTT
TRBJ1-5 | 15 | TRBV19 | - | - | CASSSPTGLNQPQHF | TGTGCCAGTAGTTCTCCGACCGGGTTAAATCAGCCCCAGCATTTT
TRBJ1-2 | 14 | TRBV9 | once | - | CASSVSSSNYGYTF | TGTGCCAGCAGCGTATCGAGCTCAAACTATGGCTACACCTTC